The 11 T cell receptor beta chains presented below share a single source sample, sequenced in a study of CXCR3-negative and CXCR3-positive naive CD8 T cells. UMI-tagged TRB cDNA libraries were built via 5' RACE. TCRdb re-called the 5' RACE reads, yielding one record per CDR3 amino acid sequence without DNA. The repertoire table contains about 58,000 distinct CDR3 sequences. Input material: naive CXCR3- CD8+ T cells from blood. Subset denoted: CD45RO-CCR7+CD27+CD95- naive CD8+ T cells lacking CXCR3 (TNR3-). The receptors were sampled from a human donor in good health. Some clones in this sample may be carry-over from other donors' samples.

The chain uses TRBV4-3 and TRBJ2-7; absent DNA, TCRdb's TRBD1 call cannot be checked. Germline V CDR1 and CDR2: LGHNA, YSLEER. The CDR3 length is 15 residues. CDR3 protein: CASSQEGQSSYEQYF.

This chain uses TRBV2 with TRBJ2-7; the D call from TCRdb, TRBD1, cannot be confirmed without DNA. This CDR3 has 13 amino acids. Germline CDR1 reads SNHLY; CDR2 reads FYNNEI. CDR3: CASSGQGADEQYF. The whole variable domain, remainder taken from reference TRBV2 and TRBJ2-7, is EPEVTQTPSHQVTQMGQEVILRCVPISNHLYFYWYRQILGQKVEFLVSFYNNEISEKSEIFDDQFSVERPDGSNFTLKIRSTKLEDSAMYFCASSGQGADEQYFGPGTRLTVT.

The chain has TRBV14 and TRBJ2-7; absent DNA, TCRdb's TRBD2 call cannot be checked. Germline-derived CDR1 and CDR2 are SGHDN and FVKESK. CDR3 length equals 14 residues. The CDR3 loop reads CASSRLGLPYEQYF.

The V gene is TRBV14, the J gene TRBJ1-5. Germline CDR1 reads SGHDN; CDR2 reads FVKESK. The CDR3 is 14 residues long. The CDR3 sequence is CASSPTGLDQPQHF. The full variable domain, rest sourced from reference TRBV14 and TRBJ1-5, is EAGVTQFPSHSVIEKGQTVTLRCDPISGHDNLYWYRRVMGKEIKFLLHFVKESKQDESGMPNNRFLAERTGGTYSTLKVQPAELEDSGVYFCASSPTGLDQPQHFGDGTRLSIL.

The chain links TRBV7-8 to TRBJ1-1. CDR3 length: 14 residues. Germline loops: CDR1 SGHVS, CDR2 FQNEAQ. The CDR3 region is CASSPARGSTEAFF.

This chain's CDR3 is CASRASDDTQYF. The chain uses TRBV7-9 and TRBJ2-3. CDR1 is SEHNR and CDR2 is FQNEAQ in the germline V gene (reference sequence). The CDR3 runs 12 residues. The full variable domain, in which reference TRBV7-9 and TRBJ2-3 provide the parts outside the CDR3, is DTGVSQNPRHKITKRGQNVTFRCDPISEHNRLYWYRQTLGQGPEFLTYFQNEAQLEKSRLLSDRFSAERPKGSFSTLEIQRTEQGDSAMYLCASRASDDTQYFGPGTRLTVL.

The rearrangement uses TRBV27 and TRBJ2-2; TCRdb indicates TRBD1, and absent DNA this call remains unverified. The CDR3 covers 15 residues. CDR1 is MNHEY, CDR2 SMNVEV, per germline (reference sequence). The CDR3 here is CASSLRTGITGELFF.

The J gene is TRBJ1-6, the V gene TRBV3-1; TCRdb's D call, TRBD1, is unchecked because there is no DNA. The CDR3 runs 19 residues. The germline CDR1 and CDR2 sequences are LGHDT and YNNKEL (reference sequence). The CDR3 spells CASSTRDRGESSYNSPLHF.

The rearrangement joins TRBV29-1 to TRBJ2-7; there is no DNA to check the TCRdb D call of TRBD1. The CDR3 totals 15 residues. CDR1 SQVTM and CDR2 ANQGSEA come from the germline V gene. CDR3 sequence reads: CSVDEGQDSSYEQYF.

The gene calls are TRBV23-1 and TRBJ2-2; TCRdb gives TRBD1 as the D gene, but with no DNA this cannot be confirmed. TRBV23-1 is placed among ORFs of uncertain function. The CDR3 consists of 18 residues. CDR3 protein: CASSQPADSRVSTGELFF.

This chain joins TRBV3-1 and TRBJ1-2; TCRdb lists TRBD1, though no DNA is available to test this call. CDR1 and CDR2 (germline): LGHDT, YNNKEL (reference sequence). The CDR3 extends over 14 amino acids. This chain's CDR3 is CASRPPDRDYGYTF.